Each of the 20 T cell receptor beta chains below was sequenced from the same sample in a study of T-cell reconstitution after alpha-beta-depleted transplantation in children. Preparing the TCRbeta library involved the use of unique molecular identifiers. TCRdb re-derived calls from the PCR reads in MiXCR, one entry per CDR3 protein. The sample holds roughly 420,000 distinct CDR3 sequences; 15% to 20% are singletons and the top ten take 25% to 35%. The specimen comprised PBMCs, mostly from graft donor cells, sampled 360 days after TCRalphabeta/CD19-depleted stem cell transplant. The receptor set was obtained from a boy less than two years old who had a stem cell transplant for Wiskott-Aldrich syndrome, so the T cells may come from the graft donor.

The chain uses TRBV12-3 or TRBV12-4 and TRBJ2-5, with 10 bases matching TRBD2. V lost 0 bases, J lost 6 bases, and 4 bases stayed unmatched. The CDR3 spans 15 residues. The CDR3 reads CASSLAGGLAKTQYF. CDR3 coding DNA: TGTGCCAGCAGTTTAGCTGGGGGACTAGCGAAGACCCAGTACTTC.

This clonotype has only a few counts. The chain has TRBV12-3 or TRBV12-4 and TRBJ2-5; TRBD2 is a possible D gene (6 bases). V was pared by 6 bases and J by 10 bases, with 15 bases between. CDR3 length equals 12 residues. CDR3 sequence (DNA): TGTGCCAGCAGCAAGGCGACTAGTGACCAGTACTTC. It specifies CASSKATSDQYF.

Ten or more counts support this clonotype. The chain is built from TRBV12-3 or TRBV12-4 and TRBJ2-1; 7 bases are a match to TRBD1. The CDR3 loop spans 13 amino acids. The trim removed 5 bases at V and 9 bases at J, leaving 7 bases unmatched. As DNA, the CDR3 is TGTGCCAGCAGTCTCATCGGGACAGTTGAGCAGTTCTTC. Residues: CASSLIGTVEQFF.

The chain joins TRBV7-8 to TRBJ2-2, with a possible D match to TRBD2 (5 bases). Per germline, CDR1 SGHVS and CDR2 FQNEAQ. Deletions cut 2 bases from V and 8 bases from J, with 9 bases between. There are 13 residues in the CDR3. CDR3 sequence reads: CASSLRQRGELFF. The CDR3 DNA follows: TGTGCCAGCAGCTTAAGGCAGCGGGGGGAGCTGTTTTTT.

V usage is TRBV5-1 and J usage is TRBJ2-7; the D is unclear. CDR3 length: 13 amino acids. The V gene's germline CDR1 is SGHRS and CDR2 YFSETQ. Trimming stripped 1 base from V and 4 bases from J, with 9 bases between. CDR3 region: CASSLNPRYEQYF. The CDR3 nucleotides read TGCGCCAGCAGCTTGAATCCCCGTTACGAGCAGTACTTC.

The chain joins TRBV12-3 or TRBV12-4 to TRBJ2-3; TRBD1 is a possible D gene (8 bases). Trimming removed 3 bases from V and 6 bases from J, with 13 bases in between. This CDR3 spans 14 amino acids. CDR3 DNA sequence: TGTGCCAGCAGTTTGACAGGGGAGGGGGATACGCAGTATTTT. It encodes CASSLTGEGDTQYF.

The gene calls are TRBV10-3 and TRBJ2-1; 9 bases map to TRBD1. CDR3 size: 17 residues. V trimming: 6 bases; J trimming: 4 bases; junction bases outside the gene matches: 13. Per germline, CDR1 ENHRY and CDR2 SYGVKD. The DNA for the CDR3 is TGTGCCATCAGAGCGAAGACCGGGACAGGGCATTACAATGAGCAGTTCTTC. It yields the protein CAIRAKTGTGHYNEQFF.

The chain links TRBV20-1 to TRBJ2-5, with a tentative D call TRBD1 (6 bases). Germline assignment: CDR1 DFQATT and CDR2 SNEGSKA (reference sequence). The length of the CDR3 is 13 residues. V gave up 3 bases and J gave up 3 bases, with 11 bases separating them. The CDR3 here is CSASRTAEETQYF. CDR3 in DNA: TGCAGTGCTAGTCGGACAGCGGAAGAGACCCAGTACTTC.

This chain joins TRBV12-3 or TRBV12-4 and TRBJ1-2; D not certain. This CDR3 is 14 amino acids long. Trimming left V 1 base short and J 0 bases short, with 6 bases between. The CDR3 protein is CASSLVSPNYGYTF. CDR3 sequence (DNA): TGTGCCAGCAGTTTAGTCAGCCCTAACTATGGCTACACCTTC.

This clonotype has a count of ten or more. The chain has TRBV12-3 or TRBV12-4 and TRBJ2-3; 7 bases line up with TRBD1. The CDR3 spans 14 residues. The V segment lost 7 bases and the J segment 0 bases; nucleotides outside the gene matches: 4. The CDR3 bases are TGTGCCAGCAATGGGGACAGAAGCACAGATACGCAGTATTTT. Protein sequence: CASNGDRSTDTQYF.

This clonotype was recorded a few times. V and J are TRBV25-1 and TRBJ1-2, with 8 bases lining up with TRBD1. CDR1 is MGHDK, CDR2 SYGVNS, per germline. This CDR3 contains 13 residues. V trimming: 7 bases; J trimming: 6 bases; junction bases outside the gene matches: 7. CDR3 in amino acids: CASTRTGFDGYTF. The CDR3 region has the DNA TGTGCCAGCACCAGGACAGGGTTCGATGGCTACACCTTC.

This clonotype has only a few counts. V usage is TRBV12-3 or TRBV12-4 and J usage is TRBJ2-2, with a tentative D call TRBD2 (5 bases). CDR3 length: 15 amino acids. V lost 6 bases, J lost 0 bases, and 11 bases lay in between. CDR3 sequence reads: CASSPYGANTGELFF. CDR3 coding DNA: TGTGCCAGCAGCCCTTACGGGGCGAACACCGGGGAGCTGTTTTTT.

A few counts support this clonotype. The chain recombines TRBV27 with TRBJ2-3; D unclear. CDR3 length equals 13 residues. V was trimmed by 3 bases and J by 4 bases, leaving 8 bases between them. In germline, CDR1 is MNHEY, CDR2 SMNVEV (reference sequence). CDR3: CASSFRWADTQYF. CDR3 nucleotides: TGTGCCAGCAGTTTTAGGTGGGCAGATACGCAGTATTTT.

V is TRBV3-1 and J is TRBJ2-7; no reliable D call. V gave up 7 bases and J gave up 8 bases, with 21 bases separating them. The CDR3 covers 14 residues. The germline gives CDR1 LGHDT, CDR2 YNNKEL (reference sequence). In nucleotides, the CDR3 is TGTGCCAGCACCCCCAAGTTAGCTGCTTGGAAGCAGTACTTC. Its translation is CASTPKLAAWKQYF.

A few counts support this clonotype. The chain couples TRBV15 to TRBJ2-5, with a possible D match to TRBD2 (5 bases). V gave up 5 bases and J gave up 5 bases, with 12 bases separating them. The CDR3 loop spans 13 amino acids. CDR1 is LNHNV, CDR2 YYDKDF, per germline (reference sequence). CDR3 sequence (DNA): TGTGCCACCAGCGGGAGCCCTCGGGAGACCCAGTACTTC. It is translated as CATSGSPRETQYF.

This chain links TRBV20-1 with TRBJ2-7, with 7 bases identical to TRBD2. CDR3 length equals 14 residues. Trimming cost V 3 bases and J 4 bases; bases outside gene matches: 9. CDR1 is DFQATT, CDR2 SNEGSKA, per germline (reference sequence). CDR3 sequence reads: CSASLAERAYEQYF. CDR3 DNA: TGCAGTGCTAGTCTAGCGGAAAGAGCGTACGAGCAGTACTTC.

This chain joins TRBV23-1 and TRBJ2-7; D is undetermined. TRBV23-1 has ORF status, its function being uncertain. The ends were cut back, 6 bases at V and 3 bases at J, with 18 bases in the middle. This CDR3 spans 15 amino acids. In nucleotides, the CDR3 is TGCGCCAGCAGGGATCCTAGGAGCAATTTCTACGAGCAGTACTTC. Translated, it gives CASRDPRSNFYEQYF.

This clonotype was detected a few times. The genes are TRBV10-3 and TRBJ2-1; 8 nucleotides match TRBD2. The CDR3 has 14 amino acids. CDR1 ENHRY and CDR2 SYGVKD come from the germline V gene. J lost 3 bases, V lost 6 bases, and 4 bases had no gene match. Here the CDR3 reads CAIRSGRVYNEQFF. CDR3 nucleotide sequence: TGTGCCATCAGGAGCGGGAGAGTCTACAATGAGCAGTTCTTC.

This clonotype was recorded a few times. J is TRBJ2-2 and V is TRBV24-1; 7 nucleotides agree with TRBD2. This CDR3 region has 18 residues. Germline CDR1 reads KGHDR; CDR2 reads SFDVKD. V lost 6 bases to trimming and J lost 1 base; unmatched junction nucleotides: 13. The DNA of the CDR3 is TGTGCCACCAGTTCGGTTTTGAGGGGAGGGCAGAACACCGGGGAGCTGTTTTTT. Translated, it gives CATSSVLRGGQNTGELFF.

The J gene is TRBJ2-1, the V gene TRBV14; no reliable D call. This CDR3 region has 15 residues. V was shortened by 4 bases and J by 0 bases, with 10 bases between the two germline ends. The V gene's germline CDR1 is SGHDN and CDR2 FVKESK. The CDR3 protein is CASSPKLGSYNEQFF. The CDR3 DNA reads as TGTGCCAGCAGCCCCAAGCTCGGCTCCTACAATGAGCAGTTCTTC.